This TCR beta chain was sequenced in a study of lymphopenia after photon versus proton radiotherapy. General observations from the study: Larger post-nadir TCR diversity loss correlated inversely with survival in deceased patients. Photon-treated patients lost naive T cells and TCR diversity; proton-treated stayed stable. Better survival with proton therapy was suggested as possible, not demonstrated. After lymphocyte nadir, photon-treated repertoires showed oligoclonal expansion, especially CD8+ Temra.

Only in-frame clones appear in the TCRdb table, and some are missing; sequencing was by immunoSEQ multiplex PCR. The repertoire holds more than 45,000 clones, with around 85% as singletons. Details on this clone: What it binds is unknown.

The CDR3 length is 14 residues. From germline, CDR1 is SGDLS and CDR2 YYNGEE. V lost 3 bases to trimming and J lost 4 bases; unmatched junction nucleotides: 5. The chain joins TRBV9 to TRBJ1-2, with TRBD1 matching 8 bases. The sequencing here drew on peripheral blood, taken from a patient treated with proton-based radiotherapy. The receptor was isolated from a man aged 55 to 70 with pancreatic cancer. The CDR3 protein is CASSAGQGFYGYTF. CDR3 nucleotides: TGTGCCAGCAGCGCTGGACAGGGATTCTATGGCTACACCTTC.